This record covers a single TCR beta chain. The antigen is undetermined. This entry comes from a study of cytomegalovirus exposure and HLA in healthy donors. Study results and limitations: A later examination showed that TCR association rates differed by HLA locus, with DRB1 most and HLA-C fewest. Versus the approximately 670-donor mean, an Asian-associated ancestry cluster reportedly showed fewer N-insertions in a later analysis. In vitro testing confirmed a few CMV-associated chains as specific for CMV antigens.

A multiplex PCR was run with 60 Vbeta primers and 13 Jbeta primers. In the authors' methods: Per a later analysis, the number of unique TCR beta chains was some 82 million, of which some 10 million were shared. Assay used: immunoSEQ multiplex PCR; TCRdb lists only in-frame clones, some missing. That table gives V, J and clone size, and the DNA gave D and trimming. The sample holds fewer than 300,000 clones, 80% seen once. Germline CDR1 SGHAT, CDR2 FQNNGV. This CDR3 region has 16 residues. The V end was cut by 3 bases, the J end by 7 bases, with 19 bases between. The gene calls are TRBV11-2 and TRBJ2-1; weak D call: TRBD1 (6 bases). This TCR came from a girl aged 2-10 years in good health and CMV-seronegative. The sequenced material came from PBMCs. The CDR3 DNA reads TGTGCCAGCAGCTTCAGCCTAGGGGGTGCGAAGAATGAGCAGTTCTTC. It specifies CASSFSLGGAKNEQFF.